This entry describes one TCR beta chain. Its antigen remains unknown. Collection of blood occurred at baseline, at cycle 4 day 1, and at cycle 7 day 1. This record comes from a study of OX40 agonist ivuxolimab in advanced cancers. Study details: It was ivuxolimab, an agonistic anti-OX40 (CD134) antibody, that patients were treated with. Whole-study findings and limits: Both blood CD4+ and CD8+ T cells showed clonal growth by week 6 at 0.1 to 3.0 mg/kg. Nonresponders, in some cases, also had low normalized T-cell clonal expansion.

Libraries were prepared by immunoSEQ multiplex PCR; TCRdb keeps only in-frame clonotypes and omits some of them. This sample has 66,000 or so clones; about 85% occur once, and the top ten carry 3.5% to 4.5%. Trimming removed 5 bases from V and 7 bases from J, with 11 bases in between. Germline V lookup: CDR1 GTSNPN, CDR2 SVGIG (reference sequence). The CDR3 sequence is 11 residues long. The material sequenced was CD4+ or CD8+ T cells sorted from blood, taken in a trial of the OX40 agonist ivuxolimab. This clonotype originated in an adult with an advanced solid tumor such as melanoma, head and neck, liver or kidney cancer. The chain links TRBV30 to TRBJ1-2, with D possibly matching TRBD1 (5 bases). As DNA, the CDR3 is TGTGCCTGGTCCATGGGGGGTGGCTACACCTTC. Its translation: CAWSMGGGYTF.